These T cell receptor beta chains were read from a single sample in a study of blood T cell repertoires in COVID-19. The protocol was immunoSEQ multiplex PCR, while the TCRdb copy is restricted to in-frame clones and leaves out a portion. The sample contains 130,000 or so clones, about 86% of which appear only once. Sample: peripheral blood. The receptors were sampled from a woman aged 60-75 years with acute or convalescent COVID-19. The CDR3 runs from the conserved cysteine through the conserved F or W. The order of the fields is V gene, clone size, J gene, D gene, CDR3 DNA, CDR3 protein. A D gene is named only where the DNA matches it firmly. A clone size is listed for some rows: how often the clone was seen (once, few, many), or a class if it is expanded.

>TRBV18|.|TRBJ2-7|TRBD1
TGTGCCAGCTGCCGGGACAGGGTCTACGAGCAGTACTTC
CASCRDRVYEQYF
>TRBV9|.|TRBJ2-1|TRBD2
TGTGCCAGCAGCGTAGGGTTGGGGACTATCGCGTACAATGAGCAGTTCTTC
CASSVGLGTIAYNEQFF
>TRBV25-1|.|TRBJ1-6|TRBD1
TGTGCCAGCAGTGTCCGAGGGAACAGGGGCCGTTCCCTCCACTTT
CASSVRGNRGRSLHF
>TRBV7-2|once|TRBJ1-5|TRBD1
TGTGCCAGCAGCACACAGGGGAATCAGCCCCAGCATTTT
CASSTQGNQPQHF
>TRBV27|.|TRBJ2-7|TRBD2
TGTGCCAGCAGTTTAGCGGGGGGTCCCTACGAGCAGTACTTC
CASSLAGGPYEQYF
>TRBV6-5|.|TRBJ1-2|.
TGTGCCAGCAAGAATTGGAGTCAGGGAGGAGATGGCTACACCTTC
CASKNWSQGGDGYTF
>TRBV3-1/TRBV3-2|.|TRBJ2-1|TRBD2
TGTGCCAGCAGAGACACTAGCGGGGGAAATCACAATGAGCAGTTCTTC
CASRDTSGGNHNEQFF
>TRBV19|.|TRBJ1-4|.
TGTGCCAGTAGCCAAGGGTTGGGGGCGGGTGAAAAACTGTTTTTT
CASSQGLGAGEKLFF
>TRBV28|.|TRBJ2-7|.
TGTGCCAGCAGTCTTCAGGTAACCTACGAGCAGTACTTC
CASSLQVTYEQYF
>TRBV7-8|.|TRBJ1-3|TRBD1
TGTGCCAGCAGCTTAGTTTCTGGACAGGGAGGGGTAGTGCAATACTCTGGAAACACCATATATTTT
CASSLVSGQGGVVQYSGNTIYF
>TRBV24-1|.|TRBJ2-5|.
TGTGCCACCAGTGATTTGCGGGACACGCAAGAGACCCAGTACTTC
CATSDLRDTQETQYF
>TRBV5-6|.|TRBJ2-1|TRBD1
TGTGCCAGCAGCTTGGGGGGACAGGACAGCCGTATGGACAATGAGCAGTTCTTC
CASSLGGQDSRMDNEQFF
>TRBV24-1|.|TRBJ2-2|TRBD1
TGTGCCACCCGGGACAGGGGCATGGTCGGGGAGCTGTTTTTT
CATRDRGMVGELFF
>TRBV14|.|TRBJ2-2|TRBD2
TGTGCCAGCAGCCAAGAGAACGGGGGGGGCACCGGGGAGCTGTTTTTT
CASSQENGGGTGELFF
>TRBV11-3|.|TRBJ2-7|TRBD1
TGTGCCAGCAGGAGCACAGGGGGTTCCTACGAGCAGTACTTC
CASRSTGGSYEQYF
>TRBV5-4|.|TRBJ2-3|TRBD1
TGTGCCAGCAGCTCCCCGGGACAGGGGGCGAATACGCAGTATTTT
CASSSPGQGANTQYF
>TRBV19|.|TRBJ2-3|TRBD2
TGTGCCAGTAGTGAGACTAGCGGTTTCCCAGATACGCAGTATTTT
CASSETSGFPDTQYF
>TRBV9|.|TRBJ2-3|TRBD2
TGTGCCAGCAGCCCCCGAGAGGTAGCGGGGGGGCCAGCAGATACGCAGTATTTT
CASSPREVAGGPADTQYF
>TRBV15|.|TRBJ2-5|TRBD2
TGTGCCACCAGCAGAGGACTAGCGGGGCAAGAGACCCAGTACTTC
CATSRGLAGQETQYF
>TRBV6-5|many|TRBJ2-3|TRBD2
TGTGCCAGCCGAGGACTAGCGGGGCACACAGATACGCAGTATTTT
CASRGLAGHTDTQYF
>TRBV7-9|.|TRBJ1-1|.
TGTGCCAGCAGCTTTTCAGGGAACACTGAAGCTTTCTTT
CASSFSGNTEAFF
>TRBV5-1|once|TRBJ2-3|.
TGCGCCAGCAGCTTGGCGGCCAGAGGTCGCACAGATACGCAGTATTTT
CASSLAARGRTDTQYF
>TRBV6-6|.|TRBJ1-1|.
TGTGCCAGTACCTTTTCGGTCACTGAAGCTTTCTTT
CASTFSVTEAFF
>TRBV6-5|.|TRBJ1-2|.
TGTGCCAGCAGTCTACAGGATGGCTACACCTTC
CASSLQDGYTF
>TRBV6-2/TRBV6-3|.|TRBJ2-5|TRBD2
TGTGCCAGCAGTTGGCTAGCGGGGGGCCAAGAGACCCAGTACTTC
CASSWLAGGQETQYF
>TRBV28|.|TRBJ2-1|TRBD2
TGTGCCAGCAGCCCACGACTAGCGGGGGGCTACAATGAGCAGTTCTTC
CASSPRLAGGYNEQFF
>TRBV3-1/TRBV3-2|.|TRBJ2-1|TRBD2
TGTGCCAGCAGCCAATTCCCGGGACTAGCGGGGGGGAATGAGCAGTTCTTC
CASSQFPGLAGGNEQFF
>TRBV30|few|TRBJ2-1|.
TGTGCCTGGAGTACCACTTCCTACCATGAGCAGTTCTTC
CAWSTTSYHEQFF
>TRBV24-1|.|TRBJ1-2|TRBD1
TGTGCCACCAGTGATCCGGGACAGCCCTATGGCTACACCTTC
CATSDPGQPYGYTF
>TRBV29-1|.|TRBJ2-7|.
TGCAGCGTTGTCCCCCCGGGAGTGAGTTCCGACGAGCAGTACTTC
CSVVPPGVSSDEQYF
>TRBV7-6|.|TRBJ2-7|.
TGTGCCAGCAGCTTTGATGGCAGGGGAACCTACGAGCAGTACTTC
CASSFDGRGTYEQYF
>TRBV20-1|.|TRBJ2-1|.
TGCAGTGCTAGGAGCTACAATGAGCAGTTCTTC
CSARSYNEQFF
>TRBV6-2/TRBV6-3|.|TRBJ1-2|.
TGTGCCAGCAGTTACTCCGAAAACAGCGGCTACACCTTC
CASSYSENSGYTF
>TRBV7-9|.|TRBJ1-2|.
TGTGCCAGCAGCTTTGCAGACTATGGCTACACCTTC
CASSFADYGYTF
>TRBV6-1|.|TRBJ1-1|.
TGTGCCAGCAGTGAAGCCACAGGTCCTACTCCTGGGGCTTTCTTT
CASSEATGPTPGAFF
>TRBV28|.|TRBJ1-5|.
TGTGCCAGCACCGCCCTGGGCAGGGTAAATCAGCCCCAGCATTTT
CASTALGRVNQPQHF
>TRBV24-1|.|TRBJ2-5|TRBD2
TGTGCCACCAGCTCAGCGGGGATAGAGACCCAGTACTTC
CATSSAGIETQYF
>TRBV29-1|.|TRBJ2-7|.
TGCAGCGGGGGGAGCTCCTACGAGCAGTACTTC
CSGGSSYEQYF
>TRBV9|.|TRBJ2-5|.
TGTGCCAGCAGCGTAGGAGGTCCCGGGAAGACCCAGTACTTC
CASSVGGPGKTQYF
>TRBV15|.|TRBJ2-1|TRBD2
TGTGCCACCAGCAGGGTTCGACTAGCGGGGGACAACAATGAGCAGTTCTTC
CATSRVRLAGDNNEQFF
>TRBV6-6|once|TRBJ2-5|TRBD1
TGTGCCAGCAGTTATTCCGGGACAGGTCGCCAAGAGACCCAGTACTTC
CASSYSGTGRQETQYF
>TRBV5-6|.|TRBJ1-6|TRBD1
TGTGCCAGCAGCTTGCTGCGACAGGGGAGTTCACCCCTCCACTTT
CASSLLRQGSSPLHF